This TCR beta chain was retrieved from a study of early T cells in non-severe SARS-CoV-2 infection. Study-level findings and limits: Using VDJdb, the matching emphasized anti-spike CD8 responses while missing private and CD4 specificities.

The V gene's germline CDR1 is SGHAT and CDR2 FQNNGV. V shed 5 bases and J shed 8 bases, with 16 bases lying between them. This CDR3 has 14 residues. TCRdb passed the 5' RACE reads through MiXCR, listing each CDR3 protein once. The sample lists tens of thousands of distinct CDR3 sequences; under 4.5% were seen once. A word on this clonotype: Its specificity is not known.

The rearrangement uses TRBV11-2 and TRBJ1-5; D is uncertain. The receptor's source is an adult who was a healthcare worker with PCR-confirmed SARS-CoV-2 infection or an uninfected control (not recorded which). Sample: whole blood. CDR3 DNA: TGTGCCAGCAGCCCCGGACCGCCGGGAGAGCCCCAGCATTTT. It is translated as CASSPGPPGEPQHF.